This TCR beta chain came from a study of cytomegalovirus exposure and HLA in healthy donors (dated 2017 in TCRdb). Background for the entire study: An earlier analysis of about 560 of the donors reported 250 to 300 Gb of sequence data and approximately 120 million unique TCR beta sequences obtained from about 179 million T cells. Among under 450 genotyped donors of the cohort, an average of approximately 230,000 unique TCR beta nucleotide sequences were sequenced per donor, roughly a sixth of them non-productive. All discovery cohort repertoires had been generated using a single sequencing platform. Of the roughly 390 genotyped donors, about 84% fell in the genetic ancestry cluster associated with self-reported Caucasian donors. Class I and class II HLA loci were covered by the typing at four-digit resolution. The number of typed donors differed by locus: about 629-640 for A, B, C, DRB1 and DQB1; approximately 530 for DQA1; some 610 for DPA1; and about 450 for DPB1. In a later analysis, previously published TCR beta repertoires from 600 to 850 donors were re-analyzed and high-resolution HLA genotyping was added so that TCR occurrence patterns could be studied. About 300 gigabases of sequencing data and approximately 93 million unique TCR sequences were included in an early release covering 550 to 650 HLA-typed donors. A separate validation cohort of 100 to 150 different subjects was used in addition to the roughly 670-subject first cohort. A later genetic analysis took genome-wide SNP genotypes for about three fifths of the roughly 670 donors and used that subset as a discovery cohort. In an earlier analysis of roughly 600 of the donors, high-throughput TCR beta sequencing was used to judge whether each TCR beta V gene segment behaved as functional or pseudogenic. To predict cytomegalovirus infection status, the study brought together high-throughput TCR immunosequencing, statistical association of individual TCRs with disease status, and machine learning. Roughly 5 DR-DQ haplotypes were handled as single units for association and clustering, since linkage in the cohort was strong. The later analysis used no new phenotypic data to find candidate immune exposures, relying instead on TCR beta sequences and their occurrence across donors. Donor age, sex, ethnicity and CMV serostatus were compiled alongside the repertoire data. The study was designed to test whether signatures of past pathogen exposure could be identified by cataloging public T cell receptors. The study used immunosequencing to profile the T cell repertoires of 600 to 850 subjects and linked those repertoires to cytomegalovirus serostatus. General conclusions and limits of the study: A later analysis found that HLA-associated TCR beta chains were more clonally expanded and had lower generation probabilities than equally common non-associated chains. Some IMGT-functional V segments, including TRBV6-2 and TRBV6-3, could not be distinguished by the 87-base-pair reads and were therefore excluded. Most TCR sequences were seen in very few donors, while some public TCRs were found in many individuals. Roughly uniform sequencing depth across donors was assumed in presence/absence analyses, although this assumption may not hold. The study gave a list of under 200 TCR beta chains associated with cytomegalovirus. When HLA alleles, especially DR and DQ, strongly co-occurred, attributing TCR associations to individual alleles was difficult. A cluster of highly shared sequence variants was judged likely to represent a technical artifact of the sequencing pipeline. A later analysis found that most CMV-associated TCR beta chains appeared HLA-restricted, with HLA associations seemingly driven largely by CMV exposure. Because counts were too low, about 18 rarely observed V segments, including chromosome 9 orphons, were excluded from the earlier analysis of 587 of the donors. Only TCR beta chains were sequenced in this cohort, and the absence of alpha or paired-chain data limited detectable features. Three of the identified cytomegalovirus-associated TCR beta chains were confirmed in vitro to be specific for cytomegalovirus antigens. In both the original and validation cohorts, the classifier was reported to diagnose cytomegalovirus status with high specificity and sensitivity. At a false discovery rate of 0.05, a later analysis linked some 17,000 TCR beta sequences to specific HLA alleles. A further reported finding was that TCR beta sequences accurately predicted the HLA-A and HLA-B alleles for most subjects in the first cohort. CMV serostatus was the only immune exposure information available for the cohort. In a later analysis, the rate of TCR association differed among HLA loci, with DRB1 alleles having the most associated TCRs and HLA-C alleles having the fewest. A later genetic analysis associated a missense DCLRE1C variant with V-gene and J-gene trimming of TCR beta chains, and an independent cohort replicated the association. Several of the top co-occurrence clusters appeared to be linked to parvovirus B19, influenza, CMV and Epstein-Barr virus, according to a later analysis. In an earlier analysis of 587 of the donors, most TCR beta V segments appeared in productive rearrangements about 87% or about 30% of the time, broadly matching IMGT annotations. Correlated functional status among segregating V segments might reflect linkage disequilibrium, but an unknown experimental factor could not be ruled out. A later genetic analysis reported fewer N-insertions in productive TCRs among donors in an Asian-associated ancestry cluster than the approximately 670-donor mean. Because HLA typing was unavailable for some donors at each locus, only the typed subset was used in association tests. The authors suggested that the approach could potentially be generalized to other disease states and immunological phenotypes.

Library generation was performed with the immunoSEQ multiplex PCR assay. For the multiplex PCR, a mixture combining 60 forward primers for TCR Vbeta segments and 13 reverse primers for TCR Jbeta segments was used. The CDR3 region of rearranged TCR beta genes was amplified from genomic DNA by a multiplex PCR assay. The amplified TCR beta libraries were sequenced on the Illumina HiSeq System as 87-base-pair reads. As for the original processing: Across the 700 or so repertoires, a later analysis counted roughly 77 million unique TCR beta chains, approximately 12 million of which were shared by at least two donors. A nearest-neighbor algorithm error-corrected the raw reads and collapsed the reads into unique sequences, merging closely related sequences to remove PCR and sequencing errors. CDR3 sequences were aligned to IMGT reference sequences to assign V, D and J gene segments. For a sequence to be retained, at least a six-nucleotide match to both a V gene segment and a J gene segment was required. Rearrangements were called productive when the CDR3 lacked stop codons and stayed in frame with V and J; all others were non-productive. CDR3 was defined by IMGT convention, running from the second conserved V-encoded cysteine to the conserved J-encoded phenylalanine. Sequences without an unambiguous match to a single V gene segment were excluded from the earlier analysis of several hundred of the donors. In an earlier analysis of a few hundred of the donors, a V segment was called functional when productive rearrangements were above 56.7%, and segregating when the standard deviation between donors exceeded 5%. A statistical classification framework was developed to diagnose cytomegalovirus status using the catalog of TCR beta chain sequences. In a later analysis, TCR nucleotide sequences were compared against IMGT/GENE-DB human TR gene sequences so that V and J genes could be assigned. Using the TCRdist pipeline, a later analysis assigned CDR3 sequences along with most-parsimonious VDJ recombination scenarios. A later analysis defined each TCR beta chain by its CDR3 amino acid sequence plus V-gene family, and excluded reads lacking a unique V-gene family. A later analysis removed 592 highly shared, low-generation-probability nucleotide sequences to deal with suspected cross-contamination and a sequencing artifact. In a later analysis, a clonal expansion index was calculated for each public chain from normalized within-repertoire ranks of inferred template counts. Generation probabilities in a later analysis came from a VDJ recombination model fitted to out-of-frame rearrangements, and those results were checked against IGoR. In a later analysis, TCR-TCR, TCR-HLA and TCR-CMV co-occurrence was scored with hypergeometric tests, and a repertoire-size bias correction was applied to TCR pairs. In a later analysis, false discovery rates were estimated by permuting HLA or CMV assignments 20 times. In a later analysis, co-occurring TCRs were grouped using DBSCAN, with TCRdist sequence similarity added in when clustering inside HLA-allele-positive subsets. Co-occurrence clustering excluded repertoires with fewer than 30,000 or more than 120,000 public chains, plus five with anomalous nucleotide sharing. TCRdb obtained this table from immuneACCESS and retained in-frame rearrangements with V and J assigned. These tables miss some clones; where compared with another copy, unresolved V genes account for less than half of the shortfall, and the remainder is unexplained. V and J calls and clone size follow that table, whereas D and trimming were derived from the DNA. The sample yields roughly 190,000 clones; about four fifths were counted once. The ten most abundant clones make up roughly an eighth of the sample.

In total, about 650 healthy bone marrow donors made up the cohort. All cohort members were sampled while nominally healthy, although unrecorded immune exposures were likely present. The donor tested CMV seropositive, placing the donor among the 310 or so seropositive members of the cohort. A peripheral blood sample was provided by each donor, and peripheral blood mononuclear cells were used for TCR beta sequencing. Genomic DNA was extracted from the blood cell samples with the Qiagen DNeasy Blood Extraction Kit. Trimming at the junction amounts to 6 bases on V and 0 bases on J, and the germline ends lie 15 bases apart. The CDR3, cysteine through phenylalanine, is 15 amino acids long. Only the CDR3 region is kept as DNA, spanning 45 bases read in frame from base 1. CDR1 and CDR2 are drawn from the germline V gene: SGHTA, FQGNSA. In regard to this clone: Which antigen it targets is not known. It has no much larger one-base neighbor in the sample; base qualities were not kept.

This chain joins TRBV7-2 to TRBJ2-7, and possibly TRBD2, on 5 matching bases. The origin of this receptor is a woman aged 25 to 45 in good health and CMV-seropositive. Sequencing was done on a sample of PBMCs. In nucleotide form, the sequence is TGTGCCAGCAGGCTGGCTAGCACGAGCTCCTACGAGCAGTACTTC. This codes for CASRLASTSSYEQYF.